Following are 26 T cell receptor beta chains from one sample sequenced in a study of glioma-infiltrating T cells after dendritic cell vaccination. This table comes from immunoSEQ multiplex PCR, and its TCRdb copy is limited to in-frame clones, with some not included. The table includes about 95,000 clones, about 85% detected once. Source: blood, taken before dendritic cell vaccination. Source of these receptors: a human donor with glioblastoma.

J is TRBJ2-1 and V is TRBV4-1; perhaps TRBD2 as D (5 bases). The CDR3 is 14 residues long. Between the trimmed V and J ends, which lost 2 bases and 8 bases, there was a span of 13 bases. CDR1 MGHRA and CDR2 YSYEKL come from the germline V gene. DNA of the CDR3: TGCGCCAGCAGCCAACAAACTAGAAGGGATGAGCAGTTCTTC. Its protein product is CASSQQTRRDEQFF.

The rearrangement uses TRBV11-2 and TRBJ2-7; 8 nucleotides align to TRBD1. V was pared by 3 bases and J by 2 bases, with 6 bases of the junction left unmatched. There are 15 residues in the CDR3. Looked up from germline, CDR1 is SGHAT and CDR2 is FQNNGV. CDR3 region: CASSLRTGSAYEQYF. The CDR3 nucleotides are TGTGCCAGCAGCTTGCGGACAGGGTCCGCCTACGAGCAGTACTTC. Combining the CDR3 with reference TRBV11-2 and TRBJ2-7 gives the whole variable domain EAGVAQSPRYKIIEKRQSVAFWCNPISGHATLYWYQQILGQGPKLLIQFQNNGVVDDSQLPKDRFSAERLKGVDSTLKIQPAKLEDSAVYLCASSLRTGSAYEQYFGPGTRLTVT.

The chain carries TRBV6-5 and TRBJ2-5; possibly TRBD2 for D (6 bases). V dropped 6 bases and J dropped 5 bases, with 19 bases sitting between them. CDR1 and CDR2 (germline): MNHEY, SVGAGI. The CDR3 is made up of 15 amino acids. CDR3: CASRAAGRGVETQYF. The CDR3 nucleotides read TGTGCCAGCAGGGCCGCGGGGCGGGGTGTGGAGACCCAGTACTTC.

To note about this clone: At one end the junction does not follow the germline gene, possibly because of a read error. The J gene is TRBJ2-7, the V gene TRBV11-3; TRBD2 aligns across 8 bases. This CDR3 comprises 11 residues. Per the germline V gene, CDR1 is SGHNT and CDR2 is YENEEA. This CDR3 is CASSQTSDVHF. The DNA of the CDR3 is TGTGCCAGCAGCCAGACTAGCGACGTTCACTTC.

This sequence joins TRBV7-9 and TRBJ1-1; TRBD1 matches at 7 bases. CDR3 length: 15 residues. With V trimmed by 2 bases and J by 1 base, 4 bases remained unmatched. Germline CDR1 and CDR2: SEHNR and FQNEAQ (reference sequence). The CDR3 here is CASSLFRGRNTEAFF. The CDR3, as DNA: TGTGCCAGCAGCTTATTCAGGGGGAGGAACACTGAAGCTTTCTTT.

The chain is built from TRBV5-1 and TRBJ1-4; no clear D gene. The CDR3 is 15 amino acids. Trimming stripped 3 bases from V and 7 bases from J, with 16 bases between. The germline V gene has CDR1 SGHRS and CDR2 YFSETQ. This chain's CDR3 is CASSSGPKPGEKLFF. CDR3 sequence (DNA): TGCGCCAGCAGCTCTGGCCCTAAACCGGGTGAAAAACTGTTTTTT.

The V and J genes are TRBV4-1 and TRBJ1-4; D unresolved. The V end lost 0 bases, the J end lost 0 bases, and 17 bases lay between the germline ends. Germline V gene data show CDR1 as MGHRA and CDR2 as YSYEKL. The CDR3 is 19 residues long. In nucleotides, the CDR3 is TGCGCCAGCAGCCAAGATTACCTTGGCAGGCGAGCAACTAATGAAAAACTGTTTTTT. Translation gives CASSQDYLGRRATNEKLFF.

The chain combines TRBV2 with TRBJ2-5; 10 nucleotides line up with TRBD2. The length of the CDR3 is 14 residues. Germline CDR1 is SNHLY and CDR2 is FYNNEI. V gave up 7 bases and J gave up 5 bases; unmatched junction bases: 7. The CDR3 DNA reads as TGTGCCAGCACCGAATTTAGCGGGAGGGAGACCCAGTACTTC. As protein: CASTEFSGRETQYF.

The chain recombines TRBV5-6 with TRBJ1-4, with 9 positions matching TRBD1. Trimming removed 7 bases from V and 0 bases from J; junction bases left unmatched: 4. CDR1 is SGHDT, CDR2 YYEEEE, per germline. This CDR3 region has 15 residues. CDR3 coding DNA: TGTGCCAGCCGACGGACAGGGGCAACTAATGAAAAACTGTTTTTT. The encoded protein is CASRRTGATNEKLFF.

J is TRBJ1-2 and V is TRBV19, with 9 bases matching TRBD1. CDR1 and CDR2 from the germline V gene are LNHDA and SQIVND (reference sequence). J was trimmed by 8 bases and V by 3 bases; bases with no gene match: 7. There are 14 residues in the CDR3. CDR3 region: CASSINRGPGGYTF. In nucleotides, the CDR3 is TGTGCCAGTAGTATCAACAGGGGGCCGGGAGGCTACACCTTC.

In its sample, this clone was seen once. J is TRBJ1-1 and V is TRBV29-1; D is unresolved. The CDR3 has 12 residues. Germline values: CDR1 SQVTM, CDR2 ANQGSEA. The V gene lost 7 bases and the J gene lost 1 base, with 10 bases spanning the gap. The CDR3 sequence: CSAEGGNTEAFF. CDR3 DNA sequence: TGCAGCGCCGAGGGCGGGAACACTGAAGCTTTCTTT. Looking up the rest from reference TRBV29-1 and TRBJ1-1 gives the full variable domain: SAVISQKPSRDICQRGTSLTIQCQVDSQVTMMFWYRQQPGQSLTLIATANQGSEATYESGFVIDKFPISRPNLTFSTLTVSNMSPEDSSIYLCSAEGGNTEAFFGQGTRLTVV.

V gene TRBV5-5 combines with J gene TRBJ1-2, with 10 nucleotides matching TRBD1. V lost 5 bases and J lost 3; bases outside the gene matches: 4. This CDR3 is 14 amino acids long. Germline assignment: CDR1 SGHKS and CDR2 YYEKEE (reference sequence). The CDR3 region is CASRLDRGDYGYTF. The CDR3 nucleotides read TGTGCCAGCAGACTGGACAGGGGGGACTATGGCTACACCTTC. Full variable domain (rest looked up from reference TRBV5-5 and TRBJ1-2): DAGVTQSPTHLIKTRGQQVTLRCSPISGHKSVSWYQQVLGQGPQFIFQYYEKEERGRGNFPDRFSARQFPNYSSELNVNALLLGDSALYLCASRLDRGDYGYTFGSGTRLTVV.

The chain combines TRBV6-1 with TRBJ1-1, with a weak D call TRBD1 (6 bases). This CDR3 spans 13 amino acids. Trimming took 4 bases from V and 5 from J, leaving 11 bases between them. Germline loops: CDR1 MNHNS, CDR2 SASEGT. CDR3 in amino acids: CASSARGGTEAFF. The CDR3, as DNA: TGTGCCAGCAGTGCCAGGGGAGGGACTGAAGCTTTCTTT.

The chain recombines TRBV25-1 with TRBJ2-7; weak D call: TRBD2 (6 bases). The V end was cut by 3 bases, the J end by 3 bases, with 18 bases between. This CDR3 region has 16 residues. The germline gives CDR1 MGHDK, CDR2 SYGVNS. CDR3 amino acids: CASSDGGWGVNYEQYF. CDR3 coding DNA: TGTGCCAGCAGTGATGGTGGATGGGGGGTAAACTACGAGCAGTACTTC.

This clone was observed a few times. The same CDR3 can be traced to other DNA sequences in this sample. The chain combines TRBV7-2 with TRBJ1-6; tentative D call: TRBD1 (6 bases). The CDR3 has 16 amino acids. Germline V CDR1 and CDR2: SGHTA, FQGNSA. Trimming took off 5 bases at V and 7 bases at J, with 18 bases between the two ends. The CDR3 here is CASSGRRTGTNSPLHF. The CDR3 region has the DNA TGTGCCAGCAGCGGTCGTCGAACAGGGACCAATTCACCCCTCCACTTT.

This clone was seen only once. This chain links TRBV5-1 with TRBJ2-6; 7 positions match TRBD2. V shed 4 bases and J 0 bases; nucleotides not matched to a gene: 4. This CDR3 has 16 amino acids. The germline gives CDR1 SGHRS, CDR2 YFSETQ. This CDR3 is CASSLGLLSGANVLTF. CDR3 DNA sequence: TGCGCCAGCAGCCTGGGACTACTCTCTGGGGCCAACGTCCTGACTTTC.

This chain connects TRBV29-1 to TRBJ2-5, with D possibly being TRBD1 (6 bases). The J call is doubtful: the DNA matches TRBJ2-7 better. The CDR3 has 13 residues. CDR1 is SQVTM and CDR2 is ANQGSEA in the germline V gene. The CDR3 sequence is CSVRASGDGEQYF. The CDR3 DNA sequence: TGCAGCGTGAGGGCCTCAGGGGATGGCGAGCAGTACTTC.

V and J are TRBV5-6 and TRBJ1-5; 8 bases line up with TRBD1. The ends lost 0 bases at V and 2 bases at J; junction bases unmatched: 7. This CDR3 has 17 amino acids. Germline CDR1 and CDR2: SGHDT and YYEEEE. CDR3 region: CASSLGTGSTGNQPQHF. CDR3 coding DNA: TGTGCCAGCAGCTTGGGGACAGGGTCGACGGGCAATCAGCCCCAGCATTTT.

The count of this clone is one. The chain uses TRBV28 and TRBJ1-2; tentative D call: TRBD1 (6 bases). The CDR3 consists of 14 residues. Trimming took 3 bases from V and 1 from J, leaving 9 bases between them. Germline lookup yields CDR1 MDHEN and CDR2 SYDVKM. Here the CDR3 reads CASSLARGNYGYTF. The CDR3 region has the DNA TGTGCCAGCAGTTTGGCCAGGGGTAACTATGGCTACACCTTC.

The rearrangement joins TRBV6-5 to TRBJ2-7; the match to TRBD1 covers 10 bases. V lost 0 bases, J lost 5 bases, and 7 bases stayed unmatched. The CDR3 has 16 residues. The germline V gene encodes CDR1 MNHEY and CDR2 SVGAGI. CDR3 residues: CASSYSSGTGANEQYF. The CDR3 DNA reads TGTGCCAGCAGTTACTCCTCTGGGACAGGGGCGAACGAGCAGTACTTC.

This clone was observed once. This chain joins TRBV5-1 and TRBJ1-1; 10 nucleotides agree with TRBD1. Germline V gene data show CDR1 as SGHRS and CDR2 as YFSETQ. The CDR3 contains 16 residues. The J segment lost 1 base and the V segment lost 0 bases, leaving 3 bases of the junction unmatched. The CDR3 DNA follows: TGCGCCAGCAGCTTGGGGGACAGGGGTGGGAACACTGAAGCTTTCTTT. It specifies CASSLGDRGGNTEAFF. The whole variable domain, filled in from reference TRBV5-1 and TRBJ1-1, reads KAGVTQTPRYLIKTRGQQVTLSCSPISGHRSVSWYQQTPGQGLQFLFEYFSETQRNKGNFPGRFSGRQFSNSRSEMNVSTLELGDSALYLCASSLGDRGGNTEAFFGQGTRLTVV.

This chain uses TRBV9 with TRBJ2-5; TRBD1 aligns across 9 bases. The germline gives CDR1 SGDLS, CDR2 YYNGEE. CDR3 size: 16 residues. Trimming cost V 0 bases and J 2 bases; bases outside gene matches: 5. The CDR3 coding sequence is TGTGCCAGCAGCGTAGCTACGGGGACAGGGCAAGAGACCCAGTACTTC. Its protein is CASSVATGTGQETQYF.

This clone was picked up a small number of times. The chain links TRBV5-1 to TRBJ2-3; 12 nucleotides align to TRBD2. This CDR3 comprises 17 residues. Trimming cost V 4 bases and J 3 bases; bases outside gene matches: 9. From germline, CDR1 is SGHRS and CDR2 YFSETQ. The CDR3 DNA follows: TGCGCCAGCAGCCCAACGTCTAGCGGGAGGGGGACAGATACGCAGTATTTT. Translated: CASSPTSSGRGTDTQYF.

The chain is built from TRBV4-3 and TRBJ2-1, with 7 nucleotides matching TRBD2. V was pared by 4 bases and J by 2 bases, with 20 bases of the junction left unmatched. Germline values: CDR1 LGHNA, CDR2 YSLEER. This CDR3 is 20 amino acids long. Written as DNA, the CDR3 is TGCGCCAGCAGCCTCCTACATCCGGCTAGCGGTCACCGAGCCTACAATGAGCAGTTCTTC. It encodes CASSLLHPASGHRAYNEQFF.

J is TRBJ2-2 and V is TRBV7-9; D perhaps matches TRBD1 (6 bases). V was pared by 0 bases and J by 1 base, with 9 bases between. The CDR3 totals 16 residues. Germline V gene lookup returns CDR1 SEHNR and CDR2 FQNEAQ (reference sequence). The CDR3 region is CASSLAGTLNTGELFF. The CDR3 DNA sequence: TGTGCCAGCAGCTTAGCCGGGACACTGAACACCGGGGAGCTGTTTTTT.

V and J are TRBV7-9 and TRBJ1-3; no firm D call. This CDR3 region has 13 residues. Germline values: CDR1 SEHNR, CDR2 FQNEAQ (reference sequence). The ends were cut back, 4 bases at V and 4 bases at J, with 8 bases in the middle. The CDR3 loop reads CASSYTRGNTIYF. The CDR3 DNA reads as TGTGCCAGCAGCTATACGAGGGGAAACACCATATATTTT.